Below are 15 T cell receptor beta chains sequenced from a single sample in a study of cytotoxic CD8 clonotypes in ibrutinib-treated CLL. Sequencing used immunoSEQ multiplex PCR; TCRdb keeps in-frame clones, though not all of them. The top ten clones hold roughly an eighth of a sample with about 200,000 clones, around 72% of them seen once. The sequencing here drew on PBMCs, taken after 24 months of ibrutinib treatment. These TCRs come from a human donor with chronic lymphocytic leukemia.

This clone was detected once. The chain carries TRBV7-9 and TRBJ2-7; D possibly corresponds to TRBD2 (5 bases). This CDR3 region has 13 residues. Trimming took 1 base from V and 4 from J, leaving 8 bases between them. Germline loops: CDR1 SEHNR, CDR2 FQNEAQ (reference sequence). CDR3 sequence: CASSLDQRYEQYF. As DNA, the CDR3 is TGTGCCAGCAGCTTAGATCAGCGGTACGAGCAGTACTTC. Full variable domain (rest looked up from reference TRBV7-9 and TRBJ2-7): DTGVSQNPRHKITKRGQNVTFRCDPISEHNRLYWYRQTLGQGPEFLTYFQNEAQLEKSRLLSDRFSAERPKGSFSTLEIQRTEQGDSAMYLCASSLDQRYEQYFGPGTRLTVT.

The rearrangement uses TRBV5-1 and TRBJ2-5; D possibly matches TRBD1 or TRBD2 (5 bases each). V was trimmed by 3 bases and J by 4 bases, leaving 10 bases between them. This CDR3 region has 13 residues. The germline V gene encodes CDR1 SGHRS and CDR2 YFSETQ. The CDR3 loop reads CASSSGRRETQYF. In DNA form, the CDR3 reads TGCGCCAGCAGCTCGGGACGGCGAGAGACCCAGTACTTC.

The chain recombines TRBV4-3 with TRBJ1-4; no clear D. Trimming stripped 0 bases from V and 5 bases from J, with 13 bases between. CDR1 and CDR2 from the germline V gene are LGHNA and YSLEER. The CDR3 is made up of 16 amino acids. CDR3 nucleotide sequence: TGCGCCAGCAGCCAAGATGGTGGATACCAAAATGAAAAACTGTTTTTT. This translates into CASSQDGGYQNEKLFF.

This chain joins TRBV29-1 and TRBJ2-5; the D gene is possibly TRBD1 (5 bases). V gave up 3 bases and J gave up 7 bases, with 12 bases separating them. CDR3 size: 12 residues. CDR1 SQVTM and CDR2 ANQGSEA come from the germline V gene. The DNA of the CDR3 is TGCAGCGTTGATGGGGCTAGGGGGACCCAGTACTTC. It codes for CSVDGARGTQYF.

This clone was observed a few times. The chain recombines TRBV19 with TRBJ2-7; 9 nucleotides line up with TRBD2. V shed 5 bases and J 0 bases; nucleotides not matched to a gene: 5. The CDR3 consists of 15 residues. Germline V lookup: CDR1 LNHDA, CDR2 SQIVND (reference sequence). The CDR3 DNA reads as TGTGCCAGTAGTCCTACTAGCGGGTTCTCCTACGAGCAGTACTTC. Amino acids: CASSPTSGFSYEQYF.

The CDR3 region is CASSVDSGLAMTQYF. CDR3 DNA: TGTGCCAGCAGCGTAGATAGCGGCTTGGCTATGACGCAGTATTTT. V is TRBV9 and J is TRBJ2-3, with D perhaps TRBD2 (6 bases). Germline CDR1 and CDR2: SGDLS and YYNGEE. The CDR3 totals 15 residues. Between the trimmed V and J ends, which lost 0 bases and 9 bases, there was a span of 17 bases. Looking up the rest from reference TRBV9 and TRBJ2-3 gives the full variable domain: DSGVTQTPKHLITATGQRVTLRCSPRSGDLSVYWYQQSLDQGLQFLIQYYNGEERAKGNILERFSAQQFPDLHSELNLSSLELGDSALYFCASSVDSGLAMTQYFGPGTRLTVL.

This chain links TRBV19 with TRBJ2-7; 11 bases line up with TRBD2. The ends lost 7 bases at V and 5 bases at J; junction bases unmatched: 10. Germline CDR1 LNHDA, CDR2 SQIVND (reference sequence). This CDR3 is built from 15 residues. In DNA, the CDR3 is TGTGCCAGTACTTCAATAGCGGGAGGGCCCCACGAGCAGTACTTC. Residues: CASTSIAGGPHEQYF.

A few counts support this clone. CDR3 nucleotides: TGCGCCAGCAGCCAAGATCCGGGACAGGGCGGAACCGGGGAGCTGTTTTTT. Translation: CASSQDPGQGGTGELFF. The chain uses TRBV4-1 and TRBJ2-2; 9 nucleotides line up with TRBD1. CDR3 size: 17 residues. The junction had 7 bases not matched to a gene; V was cut back by 0 bases and J by 5 bases. Per the germline V gene, CDR1 is MGHRA and CDR2 is YSYEKL.

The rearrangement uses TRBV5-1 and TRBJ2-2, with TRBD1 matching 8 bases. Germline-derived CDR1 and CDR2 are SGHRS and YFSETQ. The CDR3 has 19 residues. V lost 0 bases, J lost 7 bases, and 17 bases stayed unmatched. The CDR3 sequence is CASSLAIQGAPWKHGELFF. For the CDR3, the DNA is TGCGCCAGCAGCTTGGCTATCCAGGGGGCCCCCTGGAAACACGGGGAGCTGTTTTTT.

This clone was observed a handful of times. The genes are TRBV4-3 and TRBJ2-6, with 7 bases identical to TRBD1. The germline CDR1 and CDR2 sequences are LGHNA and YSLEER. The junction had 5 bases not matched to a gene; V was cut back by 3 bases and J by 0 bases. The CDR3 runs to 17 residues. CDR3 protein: CASSQRTGVSGANVLTF. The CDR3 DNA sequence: TGCGCCAGCAGCCAGAGGACAGGTGTCTCTGGGGCCAACGTCCTGACTTTC.

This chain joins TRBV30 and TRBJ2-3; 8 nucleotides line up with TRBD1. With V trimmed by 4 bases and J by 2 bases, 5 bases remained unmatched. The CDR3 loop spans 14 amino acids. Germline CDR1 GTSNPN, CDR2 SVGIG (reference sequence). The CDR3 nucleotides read TGTGCCTGGAACAGGGGGATGGTCACAGATACGCAGTATTTT. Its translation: CAWNRGMVTDTQYF.

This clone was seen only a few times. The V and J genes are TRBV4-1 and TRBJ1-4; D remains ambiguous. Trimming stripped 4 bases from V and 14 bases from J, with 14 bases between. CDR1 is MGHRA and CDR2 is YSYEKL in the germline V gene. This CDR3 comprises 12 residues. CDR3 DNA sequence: TGCGCCAGCAGCCCTACTGGAGGATTTCTGTTTTTT. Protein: CASSPTGGFLFF.

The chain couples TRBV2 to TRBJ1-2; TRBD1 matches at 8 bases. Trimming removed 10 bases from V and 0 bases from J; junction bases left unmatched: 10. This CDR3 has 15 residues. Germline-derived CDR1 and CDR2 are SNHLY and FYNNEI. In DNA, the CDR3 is TGTGCCAACCCGGGACAGGCTAAAGCTAACTATGGCTACACCTTC. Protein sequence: CANPGQAKANYGYTF.

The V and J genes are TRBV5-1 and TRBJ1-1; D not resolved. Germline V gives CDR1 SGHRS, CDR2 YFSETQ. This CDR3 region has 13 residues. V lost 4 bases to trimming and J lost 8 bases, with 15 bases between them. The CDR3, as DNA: TGCGCCAGCAGCCTGGACCCTCTTAGAGAAGCTTTCTTT. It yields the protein CASSLDPLREAFF.

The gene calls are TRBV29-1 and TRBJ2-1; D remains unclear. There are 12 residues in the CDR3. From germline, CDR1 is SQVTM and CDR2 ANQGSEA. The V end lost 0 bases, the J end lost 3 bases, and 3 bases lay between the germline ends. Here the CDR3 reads CSVEEGYNEQFF. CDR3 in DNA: TGCAGCGTTGAAGAGGGCTACAATGAGCAGTTCTTC.